This note documents a single TCR beta chain sequence. It lacks a known antigen. No base qualities exist here, and no much larger clone lies one base off it. The record originates from a study of blood T cell repertoires in COVID-19 (dated by TCRdb to 2020 to 2021). A note on the overall study: Samples covering the acute and convalescent phases of COVID-19 were provided by collaborators in the United States, Italy and Spain. The repertoires were released in a freely available public database meant as a resource for research on the immune response to SARS-CoV-2. Nearly every sample came with metadata listing a de-identified subject ID, COVID-19 status, age in years and sex. The samples were drawn from the first 160 participants of the ongoing ImmuneRACE study and from 1,254 subjects provided by 6 global collaborators. HLA class I and class II types, where available, came from metadata supplied by the sample provider rather than from assay-based typing. The material from the prospective study consisted of cDNA or gDNA derived from T cells, B-cell-depleted T cells, or PBMCs. Subjects who had been exposed to COVID-19, were actively infected with it, or had recovered from it provided the deeply sampled blood TCRbeta repertoires that made up the dataset. General findings and caveats noted by the study authors: The quantity of clinical and demographic metadata differed by source and by participant and was supplied without curation.

According to the germline V gene, CDR1 reads LGHNA and CDR2 reads YSLEER. The CDR3 starts with the cysteine, ends with the phenylalanine, and has 21 residues. The retained sequence is limited to the CDR3, 63 bases, with the frame set at the first base. Trimming costs V 0 bases and J 8 bases, and their ends lie 31 bases apart. TCRbeta CDR3 regions were amplified from genomic DNA using the immunoSEQ Assay, a bias-controlled multiplex PCR. Per the original workflow: Nucleated cell counts per sample were estimated from amplification of reference gene primers within the assay. To quantify the absolute abundance of each unique TCRbeta CDR3 rearrangement, sequence reads were collapsed and filtered. For each sample, productive Simpson clonality was calculated as the square root of Simpson's diversity index over productive rearrangements. The table was pulled from immuneACCESS by TCRdb, which kept in-frame rearrangements only. Such tables lose some clones; where checked, under half of the loss comes from unresolved V genes, and the rest has no known cause. The V and J calls and clone size come from that table; D and trimming were worked out from the DNA. The sample yields some 350,000 clones; 90% were counted once. The ten biggest clones cover approximately 7% of the sample.

Each collaborating institution followed its own protocols to collect whole blood in K2EDTA tubes. For TCRbeta analysis, collaborator samples were shipped as frozen whole blood, as isolated PBMCs, or as DNA extracted from either sample type. The rearrangement combines TRBV4-3 with TRBJ1-4; the best D guess is TRBD1, with 6 bases matching. Sequencing was performed on peripheral blood. The origin of this receptor is a man in his late teens or twenties with active or convalescent COVID-19. The CDR3 protein: CASSQDSVRDTYSPYGEKLFF. The DNA is TGCGCCAGCAGCCAAGACTCAGTCCGGGACACTTACTCCCCATACGGAGAAAAACTGTTTTTT.